The T cell receptor beta chain described here comes from a study of cytomegalovirus exposure and HLA in healthy donors. Study-wide findings and caveats: Later analysis found that TCR beta chains associated with HLA were more clonally expanded than other, equally common chains. A list of 150 to 200 TCR beta chains associated with cytomegalovirus was given. A later analysis found most CMV-associated TCR beta chains apparently HLA-restricted.

A remark on this clone: Its antigen is not known.

A multiplex PCR was run with 60 Vbeta primers and 13 Jbeta primers. Sequencing used immunoSEQ multiplex PCR; TCRdb keeps in-frame clones, though not all of them. Across approximately 190,000 clones, the top ten clones capture 6.5% of the sample. Germline loops: CDR1 SEHNR, CDR2 FQNEAQ (reference sequence). This CDR3 has 15 residues. The trim removed 3 bases at V and 1 base at J, leaving 4 bases unmatched. The TCR originated in a young man in good health and CMV-seronegative. This chain uses TRBV7-9 with TRBJ2-5; 8 bases fit TRBD1. Sequenced material: PBMCs. CDR3 in DNA: TGTGCCAGCAGCTTGAACAGGGGGATCCAAGAGACCCAGTACTTC. Its translation: CASSLNRGIQETQYF.